This T cell receptor (beta chain) was found in a study of early T cells in non-severe SARS-CoV-2 infection. This clonotype was detected many times. TCRdb re-analysed the 5' RACE reads in MiXCR, keeping a single row per CDR3 protein. The sample contains about 28,000 distinct CDR3 sequences, around 5.8% of which appear only once. The CDR3 contains 15 residues. The germline gives CDR1 SGHTA, CDR2 FQGNSA. With V trimmed by 8 bases and J by 2 bases, 8 bases remained unmatched. Material: whole blood, obtained at baseline. The TCR comes from an adult who was a healthcare worker with PCR-confirmed SARS-CoV-2 infection or an uninfected control (not recorded which). The V gene is TRBV7-2, the J gene TRBJ2-7, with TRBD2 matching over 11 bases. The CDR3 nucleotides read TGTGCCAGCGGAGGAGGGACTAGCGGAACCTACGAGCAGTACTTC. Translated, it gives CASGGGTSGTYEQYF.